This T cell receptor beta chain was identified in a study of blood T cell repertoires in COVID-19. Method: immunoSEQ multiplex PCR; TCRdb's copy keeps in-frame clones and lacks some. The sample holds roughly 160,000 clones, about 86% seen once. V shed 2 bases and J shed 0 bases, with 11 bases lying between them. Germline lookup yields CDR1 MNHNS and CDR2 SASEGT. CDR3 length: 16 residues. Sequenced material: peripheral blood. This TCR derives from a man aged 45 to 65 with active or convalescent COVID-19. This chain connects TRBV6-1 to TRBJ1-3; perhaps TRBD1 as D (6 bases). As DNA, the CDR3 is TGTGCCAGCAGTGAACTGGGGGCCTCCTCTGGAAACACCATATATTTT. Protein product: CASSELGASSGNTIYF.